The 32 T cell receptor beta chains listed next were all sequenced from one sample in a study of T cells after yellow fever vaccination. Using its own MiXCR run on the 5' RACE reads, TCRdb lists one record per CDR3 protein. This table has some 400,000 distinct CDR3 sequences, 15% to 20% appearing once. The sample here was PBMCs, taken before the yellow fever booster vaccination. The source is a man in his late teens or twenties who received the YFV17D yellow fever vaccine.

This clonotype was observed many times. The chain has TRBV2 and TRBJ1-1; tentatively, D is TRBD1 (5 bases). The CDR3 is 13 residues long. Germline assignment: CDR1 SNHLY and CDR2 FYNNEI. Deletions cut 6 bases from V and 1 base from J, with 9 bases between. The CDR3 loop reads CASSAGGNTEAFF. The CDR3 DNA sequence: TGTGCCAGCAGCGCCGGGGGGAACACTGAAGCTTTCTTT.

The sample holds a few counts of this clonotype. The CDR3 bases are TGTGCCAGCAAATTCGGAAGCTCCTATAATTCACCCCTCCACTTT. Translating gives CASKFGSSYNSPLHF. The rearrangement links TRBV6-5 to TRBJ1-6; D unresolved. The CDR3 loop spans 15 amino acids. V was clipped by 7 bases and J by 0 bases, with 10 bases between them. In germline, CDR1 is MNHEY, CDR2 SVGAGI.

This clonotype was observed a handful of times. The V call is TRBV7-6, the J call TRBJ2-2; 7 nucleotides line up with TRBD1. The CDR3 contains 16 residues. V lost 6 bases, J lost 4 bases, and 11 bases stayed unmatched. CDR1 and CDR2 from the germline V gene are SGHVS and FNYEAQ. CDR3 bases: TGTGCCAGCAGATCACCGGGACAGCCCTTCACCGGGGAGCTGTTTTTT. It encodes CASRSPGQPFTGELFF.

The CDR3: CASSSLQGDEKLFF. The CDR3 DNA sequence: TGCGCCAGCAGCTCCCTCCAGGGGGATGAAAAACTGTTTTTT. J is TRBJ1-4 and V is TRBV5-1, with 7 bases that match TRBD1. The V gene end was trimmed by 3 bases and the J gene end by 6 bases; junction bases not matched to a gene: 5. In germline, CDR1 is SGHRS, CDR2 YFSETQ. CDR3 size: 14 residues. Complete variable domain (other parts from reference TRBV5-1 and TRBJ1-4): KAGVTQTPRYLIKTRGQQVTLSCSPISGHRSVSWYQQTPGQGLQFLFEYFSETQRNKGNFPGRFSGRQFSNSRSEMNVSTLELGDSALYLCASSSLQGDEKLFFGSGTQLSVL.

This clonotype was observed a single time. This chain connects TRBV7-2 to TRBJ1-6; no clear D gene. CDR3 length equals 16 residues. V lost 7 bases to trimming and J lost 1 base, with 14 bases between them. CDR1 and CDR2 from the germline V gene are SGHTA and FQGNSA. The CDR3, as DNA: TGTGCCAGCACCCTCTCTACGGGTTCCTATAATTCACCCCTCCACTTT. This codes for CASTLSTGSYNSPLHF. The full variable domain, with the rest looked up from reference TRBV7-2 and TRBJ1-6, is GAGVSQSPSNKVTEKGKDVELRCDPISGHTALYWYRQSLGQGLEFLIYFQGNSAPDKSGLPSDRFSAERTGGSVSTLTIQRTQQEDSAVYLCASTLSTGSYNSPLHFGNGTRLTVT.

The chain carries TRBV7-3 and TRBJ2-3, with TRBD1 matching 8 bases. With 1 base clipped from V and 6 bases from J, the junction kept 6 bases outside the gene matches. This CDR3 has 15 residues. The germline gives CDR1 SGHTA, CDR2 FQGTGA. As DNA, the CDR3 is TGTGCCAGCAGCTTAAGAGGGACAGGTGCCGATACGCAGTATTTT. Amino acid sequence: CASSLRGTGADTQYF. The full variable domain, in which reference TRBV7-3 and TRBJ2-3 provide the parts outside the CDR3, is GAGVSQTPSNKVTEKGKYVELRCDPISGHTALYWYRQSLGQGPEFLIYFQGTGAADDSGLPNDRFFAVRPEGSVSTLKIQRTERGDSAVYLCASSLRGTGADTQYFGPGTRLTVL.

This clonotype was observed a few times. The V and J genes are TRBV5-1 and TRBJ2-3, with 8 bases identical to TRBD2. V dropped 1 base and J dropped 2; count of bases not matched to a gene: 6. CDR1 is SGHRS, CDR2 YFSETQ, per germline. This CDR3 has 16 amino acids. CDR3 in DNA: TGCGCCAGCAGCTTGAGGCGGGGGGAGCTCACAGATACGCAGTATTTT. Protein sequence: CASSLRRGELTDTQYF.

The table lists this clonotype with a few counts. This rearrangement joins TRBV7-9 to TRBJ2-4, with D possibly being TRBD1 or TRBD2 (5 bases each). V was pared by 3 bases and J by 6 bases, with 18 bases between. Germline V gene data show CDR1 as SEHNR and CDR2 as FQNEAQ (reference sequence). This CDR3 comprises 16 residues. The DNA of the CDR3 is TGTGCCAGCAGCTTTTGGGACGGATTTCGAGCAAACATTCAGTACTTC. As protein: CASSFWDGFRANIQYF.

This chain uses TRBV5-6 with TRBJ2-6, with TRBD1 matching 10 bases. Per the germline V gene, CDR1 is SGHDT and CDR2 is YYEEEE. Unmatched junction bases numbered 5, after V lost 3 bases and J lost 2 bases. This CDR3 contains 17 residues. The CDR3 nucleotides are TGTGCCAGCAGCTCCCGACAGGGGGCGCCTGGGGCCAACGTCCTGACTTTC. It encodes CASSSRQGAPGANVLTF. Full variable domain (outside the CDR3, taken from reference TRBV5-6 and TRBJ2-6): DAGVTQSPTHLIKTRGQQVTLRCSPKSGHDTVSWYQQALGQGPQFIFQYYEEEERQRGNFPDRFSGHQFPNYSSELNVNALLLGDSALYLCASSSRQGAPGANVLTFGAGSRLTVL.

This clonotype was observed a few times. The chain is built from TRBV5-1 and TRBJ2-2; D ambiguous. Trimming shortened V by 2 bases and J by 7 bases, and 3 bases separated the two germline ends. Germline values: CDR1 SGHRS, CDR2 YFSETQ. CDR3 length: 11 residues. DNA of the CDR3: TGCGCCAGCAGCTTCCACGGGGAGCTGTTTTTT. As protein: CASSFHGELFF.

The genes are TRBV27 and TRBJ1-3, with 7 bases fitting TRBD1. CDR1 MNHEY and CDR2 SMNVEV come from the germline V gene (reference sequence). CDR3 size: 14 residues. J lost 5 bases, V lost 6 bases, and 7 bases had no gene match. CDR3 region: CASSPTGVRNTIYF. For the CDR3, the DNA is TGTGCCAGCAGCCCAACAGGGGTTCGAAACACCATATATTTT.

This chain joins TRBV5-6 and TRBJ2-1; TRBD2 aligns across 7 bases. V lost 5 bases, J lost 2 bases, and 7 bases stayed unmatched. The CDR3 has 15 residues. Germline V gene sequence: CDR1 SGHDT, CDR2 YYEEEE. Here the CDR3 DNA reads TGTGCCAGCAGGTACGGACTAGATACCTACAATGAGCAGTTCTTC. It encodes CASRYGLDTYNEQFF.

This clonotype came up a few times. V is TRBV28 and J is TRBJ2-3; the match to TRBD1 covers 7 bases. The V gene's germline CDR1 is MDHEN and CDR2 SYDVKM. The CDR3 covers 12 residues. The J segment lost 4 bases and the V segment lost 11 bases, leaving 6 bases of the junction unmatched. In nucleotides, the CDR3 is TGTGCCCTCTCGACAGGGCCAGATACGCAGTATTTT. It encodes CALSTGPDTQYF.

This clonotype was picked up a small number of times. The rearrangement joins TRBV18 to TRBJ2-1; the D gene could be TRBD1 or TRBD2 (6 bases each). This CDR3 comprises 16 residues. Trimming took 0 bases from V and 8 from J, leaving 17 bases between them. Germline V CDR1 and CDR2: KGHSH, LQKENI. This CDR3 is CASSPPRDIGPDEQFF. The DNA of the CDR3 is TGTGCCAGCTCACCACCGCGGGACATAGGGCCGGATGAGCAGTTCTTC. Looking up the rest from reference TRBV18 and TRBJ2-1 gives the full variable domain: NAGVMQNPRHLVRRRGQEARLRCSPMKGHSHVYWYRQLPEEGLKFMVYLQKENIIDESGMPKERFSAEFPKEGPSILRIQQVVRGDSAAYFCASSPPRDIGPDEQFFGPGTRLTVL.

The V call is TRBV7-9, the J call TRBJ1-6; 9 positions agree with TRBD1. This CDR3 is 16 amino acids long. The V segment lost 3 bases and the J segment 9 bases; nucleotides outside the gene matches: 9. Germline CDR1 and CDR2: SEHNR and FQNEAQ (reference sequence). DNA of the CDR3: TGTGCCAGCAGCTTCCCTGTGGGACAGGGTAGTTCACCCCTCCACTTT. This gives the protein CASSFPVGQGSSPLHF.

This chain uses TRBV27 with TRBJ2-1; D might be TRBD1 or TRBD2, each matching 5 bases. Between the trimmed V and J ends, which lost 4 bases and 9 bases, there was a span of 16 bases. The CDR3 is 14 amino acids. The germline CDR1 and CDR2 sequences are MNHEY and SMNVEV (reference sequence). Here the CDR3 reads CASSSGTLWSEQFF. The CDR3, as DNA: TGTGCCAGCAGTTCGGGGACCCTATGGAGTGAGCAGTTCTTC.

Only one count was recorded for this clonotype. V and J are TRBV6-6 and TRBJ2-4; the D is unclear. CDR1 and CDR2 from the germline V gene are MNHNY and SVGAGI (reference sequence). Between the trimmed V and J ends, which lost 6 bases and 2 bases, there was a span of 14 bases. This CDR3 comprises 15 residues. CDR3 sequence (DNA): TGTGCCAGCAGAAGAGGCGAGTCAACCAAAAACATTCAGTACTTC. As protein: CASRRGESTKNIQYF.

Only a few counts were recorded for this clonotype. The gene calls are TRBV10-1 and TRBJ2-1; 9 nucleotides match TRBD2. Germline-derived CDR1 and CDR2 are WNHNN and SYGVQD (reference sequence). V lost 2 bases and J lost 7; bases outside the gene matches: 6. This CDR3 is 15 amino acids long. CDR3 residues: CASSEKASGVNEQFF. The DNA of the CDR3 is TGCGCCAGCAGTGAGAAAGCTAGCGGGGTTAATGAGCAGTTCTTC.

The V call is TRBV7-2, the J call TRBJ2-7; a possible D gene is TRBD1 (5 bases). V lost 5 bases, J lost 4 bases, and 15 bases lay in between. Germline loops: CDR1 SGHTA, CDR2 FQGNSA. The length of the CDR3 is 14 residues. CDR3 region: CASSITSGLYEQYF. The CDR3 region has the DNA TGTGCCAGCAGCATTACATCAGGGTTATACGAGCAGTACTTC.

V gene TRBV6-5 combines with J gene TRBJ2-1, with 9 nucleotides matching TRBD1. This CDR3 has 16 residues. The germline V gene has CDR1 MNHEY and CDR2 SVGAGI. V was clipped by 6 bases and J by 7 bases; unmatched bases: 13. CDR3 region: CASSRNRDRERNEQFF. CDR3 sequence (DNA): TGTGCCAGCAGCCGGAACCGGGACAGGGAGCGGAATGAGCAGTTCTTC.

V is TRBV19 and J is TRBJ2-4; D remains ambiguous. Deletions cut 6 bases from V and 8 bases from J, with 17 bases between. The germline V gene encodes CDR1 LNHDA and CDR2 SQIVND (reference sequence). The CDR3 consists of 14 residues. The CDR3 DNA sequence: TGTGCCAGTAGACCACCGTCAGAGTCGCACATTCAGTACTTC. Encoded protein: CASRPPSESHIQYF.

CDR3 amino acids: CAWTGGGSDTQYF. The CDR3 DNA is TGTGCCTGGACGGGGGGCGGATCAGATACGCAGTATTTT. The V and J genes are TRBV30 and TRBJ2-3, with D maybe TRBD2 (7 bases). The CDR3 loop spans 13 amino acids. Trimming took 4 bases from V and 4 from J, leaving 12 bases between them. Per germline, CDR1 GTSNPN and CDR2 SVGIG (reference sequence).

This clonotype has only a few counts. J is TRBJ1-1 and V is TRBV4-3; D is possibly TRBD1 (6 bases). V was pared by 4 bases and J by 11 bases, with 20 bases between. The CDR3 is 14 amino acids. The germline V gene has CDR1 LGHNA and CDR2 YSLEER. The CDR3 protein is CASSRDTGTNGAFF. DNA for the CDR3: TGCGCCAGCAGCCGGGACACAGGGACCAACGGGGCTTTCTTT.

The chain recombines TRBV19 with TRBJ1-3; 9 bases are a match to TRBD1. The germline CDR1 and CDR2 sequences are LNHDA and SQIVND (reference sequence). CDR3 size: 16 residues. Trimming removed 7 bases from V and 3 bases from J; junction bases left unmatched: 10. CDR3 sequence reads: CASTLAQGAVGNTIYF. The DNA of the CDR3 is TGTGCCAGTACCCTTGCACAGGGGGCGGTTGGAAACACCATATATTTT.

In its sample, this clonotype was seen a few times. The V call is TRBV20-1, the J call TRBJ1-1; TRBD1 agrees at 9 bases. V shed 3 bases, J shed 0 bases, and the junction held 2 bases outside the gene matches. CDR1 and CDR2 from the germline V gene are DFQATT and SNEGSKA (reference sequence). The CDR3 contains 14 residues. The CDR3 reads CSARGDRVNTEAFF. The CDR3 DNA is TGCAGTGCTAGGGGGGACAGGGTGAACACTGAAGCTTTCTTT.

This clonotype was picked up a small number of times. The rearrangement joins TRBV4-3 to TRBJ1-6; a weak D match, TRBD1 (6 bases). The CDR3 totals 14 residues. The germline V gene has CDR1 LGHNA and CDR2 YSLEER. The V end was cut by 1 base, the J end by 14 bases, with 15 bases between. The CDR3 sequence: CASSQGSPGESLHF. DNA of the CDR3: TGCGCCAGCAGCCAAGGGTCCCCAGGGGAATCCCTCCACTTT.

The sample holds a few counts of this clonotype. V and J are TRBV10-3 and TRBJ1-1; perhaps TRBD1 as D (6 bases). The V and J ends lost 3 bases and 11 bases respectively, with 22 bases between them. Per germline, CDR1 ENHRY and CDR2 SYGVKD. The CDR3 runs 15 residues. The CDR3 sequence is CAISEPQGPRVAAFF. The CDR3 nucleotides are TGTGCCATCAGTGAACCCCAGGGGCCTCGGGTTGCGGCTTTCTTT.

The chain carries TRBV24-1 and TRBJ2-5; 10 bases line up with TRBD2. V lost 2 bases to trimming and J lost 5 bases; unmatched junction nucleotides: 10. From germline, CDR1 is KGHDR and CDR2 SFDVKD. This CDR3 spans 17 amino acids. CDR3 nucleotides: TGTGCCACCAGTGATTGGGGAACCGGGACTAGCGTCGAGACCCAGTACTTC. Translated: CATSDWGTGTSVETQYF.

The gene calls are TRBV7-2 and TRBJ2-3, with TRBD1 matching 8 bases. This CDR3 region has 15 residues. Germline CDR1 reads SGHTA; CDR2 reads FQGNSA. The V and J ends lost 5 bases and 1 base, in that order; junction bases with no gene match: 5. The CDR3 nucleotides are TGTGCCAGCAGCCCCCAGACAGGGGGCACAGATACGCAGTATTTT. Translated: CASSPQTGGTDTQYF.

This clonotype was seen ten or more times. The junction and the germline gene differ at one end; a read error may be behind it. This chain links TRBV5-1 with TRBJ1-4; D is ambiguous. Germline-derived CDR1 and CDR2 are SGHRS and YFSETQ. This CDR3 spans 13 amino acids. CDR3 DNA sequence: TGTGCCAGCAGCTTGGGCACTAATGAAAAACTGTTTTTT. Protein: CASSLGTNEKLFF.

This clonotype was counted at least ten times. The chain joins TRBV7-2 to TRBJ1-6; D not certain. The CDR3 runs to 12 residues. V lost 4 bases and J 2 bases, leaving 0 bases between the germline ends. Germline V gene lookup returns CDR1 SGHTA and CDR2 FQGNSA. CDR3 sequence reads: CASSSYNSPLHF. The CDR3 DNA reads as TGTGCCAGCAGCTCCTATAATTCACCCCTCCACTTT.

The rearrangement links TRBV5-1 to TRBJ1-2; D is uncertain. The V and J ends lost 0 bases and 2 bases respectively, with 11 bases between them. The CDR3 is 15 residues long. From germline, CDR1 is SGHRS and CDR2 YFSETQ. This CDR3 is CASSLGYTANYGYTF. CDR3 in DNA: TGCGCCAGCAGCTTGGGTTACACAGCCAACTATGGCTACACCTTC.